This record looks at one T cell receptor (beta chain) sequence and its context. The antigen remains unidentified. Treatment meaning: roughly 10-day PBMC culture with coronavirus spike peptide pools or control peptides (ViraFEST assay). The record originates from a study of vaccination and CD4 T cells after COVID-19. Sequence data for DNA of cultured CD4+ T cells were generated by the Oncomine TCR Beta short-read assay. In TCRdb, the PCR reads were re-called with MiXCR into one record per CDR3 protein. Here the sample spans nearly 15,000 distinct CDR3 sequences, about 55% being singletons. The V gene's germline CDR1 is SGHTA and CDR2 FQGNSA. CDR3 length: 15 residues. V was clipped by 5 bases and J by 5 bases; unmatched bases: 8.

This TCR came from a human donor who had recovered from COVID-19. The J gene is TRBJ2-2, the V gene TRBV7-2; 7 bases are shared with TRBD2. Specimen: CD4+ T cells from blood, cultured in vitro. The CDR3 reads CASSLGDYPTGELFF. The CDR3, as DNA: TGTGCCAGCAGCCTAGGGGACTACCCAACCGGGGAGCTGTTTTTT.